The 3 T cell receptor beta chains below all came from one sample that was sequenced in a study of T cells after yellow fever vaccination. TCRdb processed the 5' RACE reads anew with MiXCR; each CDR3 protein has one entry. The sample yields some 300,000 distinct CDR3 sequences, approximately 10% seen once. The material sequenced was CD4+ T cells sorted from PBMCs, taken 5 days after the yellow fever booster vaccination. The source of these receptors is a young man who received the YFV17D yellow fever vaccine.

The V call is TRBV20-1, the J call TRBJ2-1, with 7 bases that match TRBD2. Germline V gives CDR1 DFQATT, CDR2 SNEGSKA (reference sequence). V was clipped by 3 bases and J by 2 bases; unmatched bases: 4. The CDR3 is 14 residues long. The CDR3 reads CSARDLAAYNEQFF. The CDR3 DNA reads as TGCAGTGCTAGGGATCTAGCGGCCTACAATGAGCAGTTCTTC.

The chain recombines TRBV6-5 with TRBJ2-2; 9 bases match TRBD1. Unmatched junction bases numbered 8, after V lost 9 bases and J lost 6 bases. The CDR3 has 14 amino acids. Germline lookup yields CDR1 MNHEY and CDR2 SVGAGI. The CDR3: CASNRDRVPGELFF. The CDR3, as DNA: TGTGCCAGTAACCGGGACAGGGTGCCCGGGGAGCTGTTTTTT.

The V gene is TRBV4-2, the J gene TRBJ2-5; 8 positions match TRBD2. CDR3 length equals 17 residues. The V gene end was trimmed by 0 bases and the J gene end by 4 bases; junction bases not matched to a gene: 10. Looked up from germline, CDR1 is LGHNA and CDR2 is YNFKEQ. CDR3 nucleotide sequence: TGTGCCAGCAGCCAAGATCCGGGGGGGGGCCAAAGAGAGACCCAGTACTTC. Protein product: CASSQDPGGGQRETQYF.